The 6 T cell receptor beta chains reported below all come from one sample, sequenced in a study of T cell responses to AZD1222 COVID-19 vaccine. Produced via immunoSEQ multiplex PCR; TCRdb's table is partial and in-frame only. The sample consists of almost 80,000 clones, about nine tenths of them appearing once. The source was peripheral blood, collected on day 0 of AZD1222 vaccination. These receptors were collected from an adult in good health.

The chain uses TRBV12-3 or TRBV12-4 and TRBJ2-3, with 8 nucleotides matching TRBD1. The CDR3 has 13 amino acids. Trimming took 7 bases from V and 2 from J; bases not matched to a gene: 2. The CDR3 coding sequence is TGTGCCAGCACAGGGGGCTTCACAGATACGCAGTATTTT. Translated, it gives CASTGGFTDTQYF.

The chain combines TRBV19 with TRBJ2-7, with 8 bases matching TRBD1. There are 15 residues in the CDR3. In germline, CDR1 is LNHDA, CDR2 SQIVND (reference sequence). Trimming removed 6 bases from V and 4 bases from J; junction bases left unmatched: 11. CDR3 region: CASSRTGGPEYEQYF. The DNA of the CDR3 is TGTGCCAGTAGCCGAACAGGGGGGCCCGAATACGAGCAGTACTTC.

This rearrangement joins TRBV10-2 to TRBJ2-3; 9 bases map to TRBD2. CDR1 and CDR2 (germline): WSHSY, SAAADI. This CDR3 has 14 amino acids. J was trimmed by 3 bases and V by 11 bases; bases with no gene match: 9. The CDR3 sequence: CAGKAGLATDTQYF. The CDR3 nucleotides read TGCGCCGGTAAAGCGGGACTAGCTACAGATACGCAGTATTTT.

The J gene is TRBJ1-1, the V gene TRBV19; D uncertain. CDR3 length equals 13 residues. V lost 8 bases and J lost 3, with 13 bases in between. Germline V lookup: CDR1 LNHDA, CDR2 SQIVND (reference sequence). CDR3 nucleotide sequence: TGTGCCAGTCGAGCAAAGCGGGACACTGAAGCTTTCTTT. Amino acids: CASRAKRDTEAFF. The full variable domain, with the rest looked up from reference TRBV19 and TRBJ1-1, is DGGITQSPKYLFRKEGQNVTLSCEQNLNHDAMYWYRQDPGQGLRLIYYSQIVNDFQKGDIAEGYSVSREKKESFPLTVTSAQKNPTAFYLCASRAKRDTEAFFGQGTRLTVV.

This clone was picked up one time. This chain uses TRBV5-8 with TRBJ1-4; D remains unclear. The germline V and J ends were trimmed by 2 bases and 4 bases, with 12 bases remaining between them. CDR3 length equals 15 residues. Germline V CDR1 and CDR2: SGHTS, YDEGEE. The CDR3 here is CASSFGRESNEKLFF. DNA for the CDR3: TGTGCCAGCAGCTTTGGGCGGGAAAGTAATGAAAAACTGTTTTTT.

The gene calls are TRBV29-1 and TRBJ1-1, with no clear D. Germline V gives CDR1 SQVTM, CDR2 ANQGSEA. Trimming took off 3 bases at V and 1 base at J, with 6 bases between the two ends. The CDR3 sequence is 12 residues long. CDR3 sequence: CSVDAANTEAFF. CDR3 sequence (DNA): TGCAGCGTTGATGCCGCGAACACTGAAGCTTTCTTT.